This TCR beta chain was recorded in a study of T-cell memory formation after mild COVID-19. Findings of the study overall: Later expanders leaned toward CD4+, whereas clones contracting from day 15 to 85 were balanced CD4/CD8. Clonal second-wave expansions that peaked on day 37 had unconfirmed SARS-CoV-2 specificity.

The CDR3 runs 15 residues. Germline assignment: CDR1 SGHRS and CDR2 YFSETQ. V lost 1 base and J lost 7, with 15 bases in between. From the 5' RACE reads, TCRdb called clonotypes with MiXCR, one entry per CDR3 protein. Here the sample spans some 410,000 distinct CDR3 sequences, less than 25% being singletons. In this sample, this clonotype turned up a few times. The target antigen is unknown. The TCR originated in an adult woman who had mild COVID-19 (a few samples of this study predate the infection). Cell type and time point are not known. This chain links TRBV5-1 with TRBJ2-1, with D possibly matching TRBD1 (5 bases). The sample comprised PBMCs or a T cell subset sorted from them (not recorded which). The CDR3 DNA reads as TGCGCCAGCAGCTTGCTGTCAGGGCTCCGGAATGAGCAGTTCTTC. This codes for CASSLLSGLRNEQFF.